This T cell receptor beta chain was documented in a study of human T cells and chemical hapten exposure. The CDR3 loop spans 13 amino acids. Germline CDR1 DFQATT, CDR2 SNEGSKA (reference sequence). V gave up 4 bases and J gave up 0 bases, with 9 bases separating them. As for this clonotype: The antigen remains undetermined.

The library tagged individual cDNA molecules with unique molecular identifiers. Source study methods: Samples held a median of around 96,000 TCRs, range roughly 23,224–700,000. TCRdb re-called the RACE reads with MiXCR, one entry per CDR3 protein. TCRdb, not the original authors, processed these V and J calls. Counted here are more than 150,000 distinct CDR3 sequences, roughly 14% occurring once; the ten biggest clones make up approximately 1.5%. Notes on the study in general: Sensitizing to DPC left TCRs with a frequency above 1 in 1000 unaltered.

Time point meaning: patch test 1, 2 weeks after DPC sensitization. As to treatment: therapeutic diphenylcyclopropenone sensitization with weekly scalp DPC. The chain recombines TRBV20-1 with TRBJ1-2, with no clear D. The TCR originated in a woman in her 30s with alopecia areata. Some clones in this sample may be carry-over from other donors' samples. This specimen consisted of whole blood, obtained in connection with sensitization to the hapten diphenylcyclopropenone (DPC). CDR3 DNA sequence: TGCAGTGCTATCGGCCGCTCTAACTATGGCTACACCTTC. Translated: CSAIGRSNYGYTF.